This T cell receptor beta chain was captured in a study of shared clonotypes between healthy human individuals. Study results and limitations: Represented diversity (both genetic and exposure-history) was limited by the small number of donors.

The protocol was immunoSEQ multiplex PCR, while the TCRdb copy is restricted to in-frame clones and leaves out a portion. Here the sample spans approximately 620,000 clones, around 97% being singletons. Trimming took off 4 bases at V and 2 bases at J, with 15 bases between the two ends. Germline V CDR1 and CDR2: LNHDA, SQIVND (reference sequence). This CDR3 spans 15 amino acids. Details on this clone: Its antigen is currently unknown.

Each sample came from a Caucasian adult donor living in Nashville, Tennessee. What was sequenced was naive CD4+ T cells sorted from blood. Subset indicated: CD45RA+ positively selected. This receptor was obtained from a woman aged 30 to 39 in good health. V gene TRBV19 combines with J gene TRBJ2-7, with D uncertain. DNA for the CDR3: TGTGCCAGTAGTACCCCCGGCAGGCCCCCCTACGAGCAGTACTTC. This gives the protein CASSTPGRPPYEQYF. The whole variable domain, filled in from reference TRBV19 and TRBJ2-7, reads DGGITQSPKYLFRKEGQNVTLSCEQNLNHDAMYWYRQDPGQGLRLIYYSQIVNDFQKGDIAEGYSVSREKKESFPLTVTSAQKNPTAFYLCASSTPGRPPYEQYFGPGTRLTVT.